The clone carrying this TCR beta chain was seen a single time. TCRdb's table, derived via immunoSEQ multiplex PCR, lists solely in-frame clones and lacks some. The table has 13,000 to 15,000 clones, roughly three quarters seen once; the top ten hold around 30%. Samples were taken at baseline and on day 1 of cycles 4 and 7. These data originate in a study of OX40 agonist ivuxolimab in advanced cancers. Study context: Every 2 weeks, ivuxolimab was infused into the patients intravenously at between 0.01 and 10 mg/kg.

CDR3 length: 13 residues. Germline V gene sequence: CDR1 MNHNS, CDR2 SASEGT. The germline V and J ends were trimmed by 6 bases and 0 bases, with 9 bases remaining between them. The rearrangement links TRBV6-1 to TRBJ2-7, with D uncertain. The input for sequencing was CD4+ or CD8+ T cells sorted from blood, taken in a trial of the OX40 agonist ivuxolimab. The TCR comes from an adult with an advanced solid tumor such as melanoma, head and neck, liver or kidney cancer. CDR3 sequence: CASRTVNSYEQYF. The CDR3, as DNA: TGTGCCAGCAGGACGGTGAACTCCTACGAGCAGTACTTC.